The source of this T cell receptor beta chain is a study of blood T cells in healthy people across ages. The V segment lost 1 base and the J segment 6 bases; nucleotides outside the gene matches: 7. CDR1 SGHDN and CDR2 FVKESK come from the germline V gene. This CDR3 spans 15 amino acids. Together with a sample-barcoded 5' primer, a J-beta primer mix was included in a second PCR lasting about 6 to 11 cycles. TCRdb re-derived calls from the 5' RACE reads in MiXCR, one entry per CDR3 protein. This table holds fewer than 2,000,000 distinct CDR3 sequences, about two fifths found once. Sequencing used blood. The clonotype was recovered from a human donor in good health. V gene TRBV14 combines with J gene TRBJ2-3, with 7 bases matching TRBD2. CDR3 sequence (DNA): TGTGCCAGCAGCCAAGGCGCCATCGGGGGGGATACGCAGTATTTT. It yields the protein CASSQGAIGGDTQYF.